The TCR beta chain described here comes from a study of brain T cells in children with intractable seizures. General observations from the study: Pre- and post-surgery blood differed in depth, so pre-surgery absences may be undersampling. Only CDR3 sequence similarity suggested viral specificity, without known HCMV serostatus.

The sequenced cases were selected for having the highest brain T cell transcript signatures. Pre-surgery treatment included at least one anti-epileptic drug. Only in-frame clones appear in the TCRdb table, and some are missing; sequencing was by immunoSEQ multiplex PCR. The sample holds 70,000 to 90,000 clones, just over 90% seen once. The CDR3 runs 15 residues. The V end lost 0 bases, the J end lost 1 base, and 10 bases lay between the germline ends. Germline CDR1 is SGHVS and CDR2 is FQNEAQ. This clone was recorded once. Its antigen is not identified. The chain uses TRBV7-8 and TRBJ2-7; D possibly matches TRBD1 or TRBD2 (5 bases each). The TCR comes from a boy in the first two years of life with tuberous sclerosis and intractable seizures. Sample: peripheral blood, taken at surgery. Here the CDR3 reads CASSLAGTASYEQYF. CDR3 in DNA: TGTGCCAGCAGCTTAGCCGGGACCGCGTCCTACGAGCAGTACTTC.